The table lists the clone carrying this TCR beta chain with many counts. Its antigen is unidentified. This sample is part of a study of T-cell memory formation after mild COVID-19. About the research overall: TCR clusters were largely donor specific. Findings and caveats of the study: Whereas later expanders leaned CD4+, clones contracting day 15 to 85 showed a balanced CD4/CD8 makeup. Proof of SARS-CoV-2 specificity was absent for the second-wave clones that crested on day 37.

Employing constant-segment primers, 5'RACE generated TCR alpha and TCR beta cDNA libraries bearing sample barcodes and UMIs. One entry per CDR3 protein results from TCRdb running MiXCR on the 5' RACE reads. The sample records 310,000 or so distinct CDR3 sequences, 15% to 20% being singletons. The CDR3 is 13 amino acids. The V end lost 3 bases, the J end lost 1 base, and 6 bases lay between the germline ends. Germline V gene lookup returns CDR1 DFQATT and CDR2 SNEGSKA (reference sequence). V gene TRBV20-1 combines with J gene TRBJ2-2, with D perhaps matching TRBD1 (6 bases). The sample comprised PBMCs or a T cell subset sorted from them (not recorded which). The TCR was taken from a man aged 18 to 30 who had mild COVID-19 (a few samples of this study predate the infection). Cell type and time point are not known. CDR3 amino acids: CSARGQNTGELFF. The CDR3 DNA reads TGCAGTGCTAGGGGACAGAACACCGGGGAGCTGTTTTTT.